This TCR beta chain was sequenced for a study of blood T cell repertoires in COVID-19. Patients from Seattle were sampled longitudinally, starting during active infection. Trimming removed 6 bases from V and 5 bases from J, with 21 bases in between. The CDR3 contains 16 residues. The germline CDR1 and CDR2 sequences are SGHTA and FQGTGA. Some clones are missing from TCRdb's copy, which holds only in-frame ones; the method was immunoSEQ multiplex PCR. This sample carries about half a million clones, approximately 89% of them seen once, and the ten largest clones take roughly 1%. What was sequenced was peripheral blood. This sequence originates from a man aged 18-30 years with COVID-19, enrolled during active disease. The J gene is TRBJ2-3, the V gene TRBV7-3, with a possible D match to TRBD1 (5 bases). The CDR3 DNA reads TGTGCCAGCAGTCCCGCACCAGGGCAAGCCCAAGATACGCAGTATTTT. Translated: CASSPAPGQAQDTQYF.